Below, 30 T cell receptor beta chains from the same sample are listed, as sequenced in a study of identifying expanded T cells in peripheral blood. Only in-frame clones appear in the TCRdb table, and some are missing; sequencing was by immunoSEQ multiplex PCR. The sample gives fewer than 55,000 clones, 82% of which show up once; approximately 15% is in the top ten. The sequenced sample consisted of blood. The source is a person between 18 and 70 years old in good health.

A few counts support this clone. This chain links TRBV4-2 with TRBJ2-1; the match to TRBD2 covers 8 bases. This CDR3 comprises 15 residues. V dropped 3 bases and J dropped 9; count of bases not matched to a gene: 10. Germline assignment: CDR1 LGHNA and CDR2 YNFKEQ. CDR3 protein: CASSHNVEGLGEQFF. The CDR3, as DNA: TGTGCCAGCAGCCATAACGTAGAGGGACTAGGTGAGCAGTTCTTC.

V usage is TRBV5-8 and J usage is TRBJ2-3; D is perhaps TRBD2 (5 bases). Trimming removed 4 bases at V and 5 bases at J, with 14 bases between. The CDR3 loop spans 14 amino acids. Looked up from germline, CDR1 is SGHTS and CDR2 is YDEGEE. The CDR3, as DNA: TGTGCCAGCAGCCCGGAGTGGGAGCAAGATACGCAGTATTTT. Amino acid sequence: CASSPEWEQDTQYF.

This chain links TRBV6-1 with TRBJ1-2, with TRBD1 identical over 11 bases. CDR1 and CDR2 (germline): MNHNS, SASEGT. Trimming cost V 6 bases and J 3 bases; bases outside gene matches: 3. The CDR3 sequence is 14 residues long. CDR3 nucleotide sequence: TGTGCCAGCAGCGGACAGGGGGCTGACTATGGCTACACCTTC. It encodes CASSGQGADYGYTF.

V usage is TRBV5-1 and J usage is TRBJ2-7, with 11 bases fitting TRBD1. The CDR3 extends over 14 amino acids. Losses at the gene ends were 4 bases for V and 7 bases for J; bases not matched to a gene: 7. CDR1 and CDR2 (germline): SGHRS, YFSETQ. In nucleotides, the CDR3 is TGCGCCAGCAGCACGGGACAGGGGGAGGAAGAGCAGTACTTC. It yields the protein CASSTGQGEEEQYF.

V usage is TRBV6-1 and J usage is TRBJ1-1, with D perhaps matching TRBD1 (5 bases). V lost 6 bases and J 0 bases, leaving 8 bases between the germline ends. The CDR3 totals 13 residues. CDR1 and CDR2 (germline): MNHNS, SASEGT. This CDR3 is CASSSTVNTEAFF. In nucleotides, the CDR3 is TGTGCCAGCAGCTCGACAGTGAACACTGAAGCTTTCTTT.

V gene TRBV11-1 combines with J gene TRBJ1-2; 11 nucleotides agree with TRBD1. Germline V gene lookup returns CDR1 SGHAT and CDR2 FQDESV (reference sequence). Germline trimming cut 1 base from V and 8 bases from J; bases unmatched to any gene: 6. This CDR3 is 15 amino acids long. The CDR3 nucleotides read TGTGCCAGCAGCTTAGTGGGACAGGGGGTGCAGGGCTACACCTTC. Encoded protein: CASSLVGQGVQGYTF.

In regard to this clone: The junction differs from germline at one of its ends, possibly a read error. The chain couples TRBV9 to TRBJ2-7; D possibly corresponds to TRBD1 (6 bases). This CDR3 contains 13 residues. The germline CDR1 and CDR2 sequences are SGDLS and YYNGEE. The CDR3 spells CASSLLSQGPIFF. CDR3 in DNA: TGTGCCAGCAGCCTCCTAAGCCAGGGGCCTATTTTCTTC.

The rearrangement uses TRBV5-6 and TRBJ2-1, with D hard to call. Looked up from germline, CDR1 is SGHDT and CDR2 is YYEEEE. The CDR3 has 17 amino acids. Trimming stripped 0 bases from V and 8 bases from J, with 21 bases between. CDR3: CASSLGPKGLSNDEQFF. The CDR3 DNA follows: TGTGCCAGCAGCTTGGGCCCAAAAGGGTTGTCCAACGATGAGCAGTTCTTC.

This clone was seen a few times. CDR3 sequence: CASSLDSGNSYNEQFF. The CDR3 DNA sequence: TGTGCCAGTAGTCTTGATAGTGGAAACTCCTACAATGAGCAGTTCTTC. The chain joins TRBV19 to TRBJ2-1; D gene ambiguous. Germline CDR1 reads LNHDA; CDR2 reads SQIVND (reference sequence). The CDR3 runs 16 residues. V shed 5 bases and J shed 0 bases, with 14 bases lying between them.

This chain uses TRBV7-2 with TRBJ2-2, with D unclear. Trimming shortened V by 2 bases and J by 7 bases, and 11 bases separated the two germline ends. From germline, CDR1 is SGHTA and CDR2 FQGNSA. The CDR3 is made up of 14 amino acids. The CDR3 here is CASSLSFPRGELFF. CDR3 nucleotides: TGTGCCAGCAGCTTAAGTTTCCCGCGCGGGGAGCTGTTTTTT.

V and J are TRBV6-5 and TRBJ1-1; D is ambiguous. The CDR3 totals 15 residues. Between the trimmed V and J ends, which lost 0 bases and 0 bases, there was a span of 8 bases. Germline CDR1 and CDR2: MNHEY and SVGAGI. CDR3 residues: CASSYSETVNTEAFF. CDR3 DNA sequence: TGTGCCAGCAGTTACTCCGAGACGGTGAACACTGAAGCTTTCTTT.

The J gene is TRBJ2-3, the V gene TRBV11-2, with unresolved D. Between the trimmed V and J ends, which lost 5 bases and 8 bases, there was a span of 11 bases. Per germline, CDR1 SGHAT and CDR2 FQNNGV. The CDR3 runs to 12 residues. The CDR3 loop reads CASSPGRATQYF. CDR3 DNA: TGTGCCAGCAGCCCAGGAAGGGCTACGCAGTATTTT.

The chain uses TRBV29-1 and TRBJ2-5; the D gene could be TRBD1 or TRBD2 (5 bases each). This CDR3 has 12 residues. V was pared by 3 bases and J by 7 bases, with 12 bases between. Germline V gene data show CDR1 as SQVTM and CDR2 as ANQGSEA. The CDR3 loop reads CSVDGARRTQYF. The CDR3 region has the DNA TGCAGCGTTGACGGGGCCAGAAGGACCCAGTACTTC.

The rearrangement joins TRBV10-2 to TRBJ2-1, with 9 bases aligning to TRBD1. CDR3 size: 14 residues. The J segment lost 5 bases and the V segment lost 6 bases, leaving 5 bases of the junction unmatched. Germline lookup yields CDR1 WSHSY and CDR2 SAAADI. For the CDR3, the DNA is TGCGCCAGCAGGGGGGGACAGGGAAACAATGAGCAGTTCTTC. This encodes CASRGGQGNNEQFF.

This sequence joins TRBV7-2 and TRBJ2-5; 9 bases align to TRBD2. The V and J ends lost 5 bases and 4 bases, in that order; junction bases with no gene match: 5. The CDR3 sequence is 14 residues long. CDR1 SGHTA and CDR2 FQGNSA come from the germline V gene. The CDR3 protein is CASSPGTSIETQYF. CDR3 nucleotides: TGTGCCAGCAGCCCTGGGACTAGCATAGAGACCCAGTACTTC.

The CDR3 nucleotides read TGTGCCTGGAGTGATAGGAGAGAGCAGTTCTTC. This codes for CAWSDRREQFF. The chain combines TRBV30 with TRBJ2-1; D not resolved. The V end lost 1 base, the J end lost 10 bases, and 8 bases lay between the germline ends. Germline assignment: CDR1 GTSNPN and CDR2 SVGIG (reference sequence). This CDR3 is built from 11 residues.

This clone was seen a few times. The J gene is TRBJ1-6, the V gene TRBV7-9; 8 bases fit TRBD1. Germline lookup yields CDR1 SEHNR and CDR2 FQNEAQ (reference sequence). The V gene end was trimmed by 5 bases and the J gene end by 4 bases; junction bases not matched to a gene: 7. The CDR3 is 16 amino acids. The CDR3 loop reads CASSNGQGFYNSPLHF. The CDR3 nucleotides read TGTGCCAGCAGCAACGGACAGGGCTTTTATAATTCACCCCTCCACTTT.

The V and J genes are TRBV5-5 and TRBJ2-5; 7 bases match TRBD1. The germline gives CDR1 SGHKS, CDR2 YYEKEE (reference sequence). Trimming removed 4 bases from V and 0 bases from J; junction bases left unmatched: 9. This CDR3 contains 16 residues. CDR3 nucleotide sequence: TGTGCCAGCAGCGGACAGGTTCTACAGTACCAAGAGACCCAGTACTTC. Amino acid sequence: CASSGQVLQYQETQYF.

The V call is TRBV5-1, the J call TRBJ2-2, with D unclear. The CDR3 has 17 residues. The V gene's germline CDR1 is SGHRS and CDR2 YFSETQ. Between the trimmed V and J ends, which lost 0 bases and 6 bases, there was a span of 18 bases. The CDR3 reads CASSLDDTRRGAGELFF. The CDR3 DNA sequence: TGCGCCAGCAGCTTGGACGATACGCGACGCGGCGCCGGGGAGCTGTTTTTT.

The rearrangement links TRBV6-1 to TRBJ1-5, with D perhaps matching TRBD1 (5 bases). The germline V gene has CDR1 MNHNS and CDR2 SASEGT. V lost 6 bases to trimming and J lost 11 bases, with 20 bases between them. This CDR3 spans 14 amino acids. In DNA form, the CDR3 reads TGTGCCAGCAGCAGGGACGTTTTGGTAGTCGCCCAGCATTTT. Translating it yields CASSRDVLVVAQHF.

CDR3 bases: TGTGCCAGCAGCCGGACCCTATCCTACAATGAGCAGTTCTTC. Protein: CASSRTLSYNEQFF. The rearrangement links TRBV27 to TRBJ2-1; no definite D call. Looked up from germline, CDR1 is MNHEY and CDR2 is SMNVEV (reference sequence). The CDR3 sequence is 14 residues long. The ends were cut back, 6 bases at V and 1 base at J, with 10 bases in the middle.

The V gene is TRBV5-6, the J gene TRBJ1-2; 8 bases line up with TRBD1. The V gene end was trimmed by 7 bases and the J gene end by 6 bases; junction bases not matched to a gene: 11. The V gene's germline CDR1 is SGHDT and CDR2 YYEEEE. The CDR3 runs to 14 residues. DNA of the CDR3: TGTGCCAGCCGTAAAGGGGGACAGGTCCATGGCTACACCTTC. Translating it yields CASRKGGQVHGYTF. The full variable domain, with the rest looked up from reference TRBV5-6 and TRBJ1-2, is DAGVTQSPTHLIKTRGQQVTLRCSPKSGHDTVSWYQQALGQGPQFIFQYYEEEERQRGNFPDRFSGHQFPNYSSELNVNALLLGDSALYLCASRKGGQVHGYTFGSGTRLTVV.

The V call is TRBV7-9, the J call TRBJ2-7; 12 bases align to TRBD2. The germline gives CDR1 SEHNR, CDR2 FQNEAQ (reference sequence). The V gene end was trimmed by 4 bases and the J gene end by 0 bases; junction bases not matched to a gene: 7. The CDR3 runs 17 residues. Here the CDR3 reads CASSSYPTSGSSYEQYV. The CDR3 region has the DNA TGTGCCAGCAGCTCGTACCCGACTAGCGGGAGCTCCTACGAGCAGTACGTC.

The rearrangement joins TRBV25-1 to TRBJ2-7; no firm D call. Germline V lookup: CDR1 MGHDK, CDR2 SYGVNS. V shed 3 bases and J shed 2 bases, with 8 bases lying between them. The CDR3 has 13 amino acids. The CDR3 is CASSDHTAYEQYF. CDR3 DNA: TGTGCCAGCAGTGATCACACAGCCTACGAGCAGTACTTC.

The chain recombines TRBV25-1 with TRBJ2-2, with TRBD1 identical over 10 bases. V shed 0 bases, J shed 4 bases, and the junction held 8 bases outside the gene matches. The CDR3 length is 18 residues. CDR1 and CDR2 (germline): MGHDK, SYGVNS. The CDR3 sequence is CASSEYGGDRGPTGELFF. In DNA form, the CDR3 reads TGTGCCAGCAGTGAATATGGGGGTGACAGGGGGCCCACCGGGGAGCTGTTTTTT.

The rearrangement joins TRBV6-5 to TRBJ2-5; TRBD2 aligns across 8 bases. The ends lost 0 bases at V and 5 bases at J; junction bases unmatched: 5. This CDR3 contains 15 residues. Germline V gives CDR1 MNHEY, CDR2 SVGAGI. The CDR3: CASSYSRGGRETQYF. The CDR3 DNA reads as TGTGCCAGCAGTTACTCCCGGGGCGGGAGGGAGACCCAGTACTTC.

V usage is TRBV28 and J usage is TRBJ1-4, with a possible D match to TRBD1 (6 bases). The CDR3 spans 15 residues. Trimming removed 6 bases at V and 4 bases at J, with 15 bases between. Germline CDR1 and CDR2: MDHEN and SYDVKM. DNA of the CDR3: TGTGCCAGCAGAATCGGGGGGGCAGATAATGAAAAACTGTTTTTT. Amino acid sequence: CASRIGGADNEKLFF.

The chain joins TRBV5-1 to TRBJ1-2, with 11 bases fitting TRBD1. Germline CDR1 and CDR2: SGHRS and YFSETQ. Trimming removed 0 bases from V and 2 bases from J; junction bases left unmatched: 0. The CDR3 length is 15 residues. The DNA of the CDR3 is TGCGCCAGCAGCTTGGGGACAGGGGGCAACTATGGCTACACCTTC. The encoded protein is CASSLGTGGNYGYTF.

For the CDR3, the DNA is TGTGCCAGCAGCTTAGGGGGGTGGGATGAGCAGTTCTTC. Translation: CASSLGGWDEQFF. V usage is TRBV7-2 and J usage is TRBJ2-1; D might be TRBD1 or TRBD2, each matching 5 bases. The V and J ends lost 1 base and 8 bases respectively, with 9 bases between them. The CDR3 runs to 13 residues. CDR1 and CDR2 (germline): SGHTA, FQGNSA.

This rearrangement joins TRBV6-5 to TRBJ2-1; TRBD2 aligns across 16 bases. CDR1 and CDR2 (germline): MNHEY, SVGAGI. The CDR3 length is 16 residues. Losses at the gene ends were 4 bases for V and 10 bases for J; bases not matched to a gene: 7. The CDR3 loop reads CASSSGLAGGVGEQFF. Written as DNA, the CDR3 is TGTGCCAGCAGTTCGGGACTAGCGGGAGGGGTGGGAGAGCAGTTCTTC.